Listed below are T cell receptor beta chains from one sample, sequenced in a study of T cells in pancreatic ductal adenocarcinoma. Libraries were prepared by immunoSEQ multiplex PCR; TCRdb keeps only in-frame clonotypes and omits some of them. The data hold roughly 100,000 clones, with nearly 95% observed a single time. The sequenced material came from PBMCs. These receptors were obtained from a human donor with pancreatic ductal adenocarcinoma. Both conserved end residues are part of each CDR3. Fields, in order: clone size, V gene, J gene, CDR3 length, D gene, CDR3 DNA, CDR3 protein. D genes are given only for firm matches. For some rows the clone size is stated as once, few or many, or as a class when expanded; others skip it.

clone size: once
V gene: TRBV18
J gene: TRBJ2-5
CDR3 length: 16
D gene: TRBD1
CDR3 DNA: TGTGCCAGCTCACCACGCTGGGACAGGCAACAAGAGACCCAGTACTTC
CDR3 protein: CASSPRWDRQQETQYF

clone size: NA
V gene: TRBV7-9
J gene: TRBJ1-2
CDR3 length: 13
D gene: NA
CDR3 DNA: TGTGCCAGCAGCTTAAGACAGACCTATGGCTACACCTTC
CDR3 protein: CASSLRQTYGYTF

clone size: NA
V gene: TRBV28
J gene: TRBJ2-2
CDR3 length: 16
D gene: TRBD2
CDR3 DNA: TGTGCCAGCAGATTAGGGGCGGGAGGAGGAACCGGGGAGCTGTTTTTT
CDR3 protein: CASRLGAGGGTGELFF

clone size: NA
V gene: TRBV7-3
J gene: TRBJ1-1
CDR3 length: 15
D gene: TRBD1
CDR3 DNA: TGTGCCAGCAGCTTGTCCGGGACAGGGATCACTGAAGCTTTCTTT
CDR3 protein: CASSLSGTGITEAFF

clone size: NA
V gene: TRBV7-2
J gene: TRBJ1-1
CDR3 length: 14
D gene: NA
CDR3 DNA: TGTGCCAGCAGCCCCGGACAGATGGGGACTGAAGCTTTCTTT
CDR3 protein: CASSPGQMGTEAFF

clone size: NA
V gene: TRBV29-1
J gene: TRBJ2-7
CDR3 length: 14
D gene: NA
CDR3 DNA: TGCAGCGTCCGAAGAACTAGCCGAAACTACGAGCAGTACTTC
CDR3 protein: CSVRRTSRNYEQYF

clone size: NA
V gene: TRBV4-3
J gene: TRBJ2-3
CDR3 length: 15
D gene: NA
CDR3 DNA: TGCGCCAGCAGCCAAGGAGGAGGGGTGACAGATACGCAGTATTTT
CDR3 protein: CASSQGGGVTDTQYF

clone size: NA
V gene: TRBV28
J gene: TRBJ1-4
CDR3 length: 14
D gene: TRBD1
CDR3 DNA: TGTGCCAGCAGTTTGACAGGGATAGTTGAAAAACTGTTTTTT
CDR3 protein: CASSLTGIVEKLFF

clone size: NA
V gene: TRBV5-1
J gene: TRBJ2-3
CDR3 length: 15
D gene: TRBD2
CDR3 DNA: TGCGCCAGCAGCCTCGGGGGGGATAAGACAGATACGCAGTATTTT
CDR3 protein: CASSLGGDKTDTQYF

clone size: NA
V gene: TRBV6-5
J gene: TRBJ2-3
CDR3 length: 14
D gene: TRBD1
CDR3 DNA: TGTGCCAGCAGCCCGGGACAGGGCGTAGATACGCAGTATTTT
CDR3 protein: CASSPGQGVDTQYF

clone size: NA
V gene: TRBV30
J gene: TRBJ2-6
CDR3 length: 14
D gene: NA
CDR3 DNA: TGTGCCTGGAGTGTCGGGGCTGGGGCCAACGTCCTGACTTTC
CDR3 protein: CAWSVGAGANVLTF

clone size: NA
V gene: TRBV28
J gene: TRBJ1-2
CDR3 length: 14
D gene: TRBD1
CDR3 DNA: TGTGCCAGCATCTCGCGGACAGGTCTGGACGGCTACACCTTC
CDR3 protein: CASISRTGLDGYTF

clone size: NA
V gene: TRBV4-2
J gene: TRBJ1-3
CDR3 length: 15
D gene: NA
CDR3 DNA: TGTGCCAGCAGCCAAGACCACGGGTCTGGAAACACCATATATTTT
CDR3 protein: CASSQDHGSGNTIYF

clone size: NA
V gene: TRBV7-9
J gene: TRBJ1-5
CDR3 length: 13
D gene: NA
CDR3 DNA: TGTGCCAGCAGCCGAGATAGCAATCAGCCCCAGCATTTT
CDR3 protein: CASSRDSNQPQHF

clone size: NA
V gene: TRBV28
J gene: TRBJ2-7
CDR3 length: 14
D gene: NA
CDR3 DNA: TGTGCCAGCGGTGGGAGTTCATGGGTCTACGAGCAGTACTTC
CDR3 protein: CASGGSSWVYEQYF

clone size: once
V gene: TRBV29-1
J gene: TRBJ2-2
CDR3 length: 12
D gene: NA
CDR3 DNA: TGCAGTGCCCCCTCTCGGGGCGGGGAGCTGTTTTTT
CDR3 protein: CSAPSRGGELFF

clone size: NA
V gene: TRBV18
J gene: TRBJ2-1
CDR3 length: 14
D gene: TRBD2
CDR3 DNA: TGTGCCAGCTCACCACCTTCGGGGGGCAATGAGCAGTTCTTC
CDR3 protein: CASSPPSGGNEQFF

clone size: NA
V gene: TRBV7-3
J gene: TRBJ2-7
CDR3 length: 18
D gene: TRBD2
CDR3 DNA: TGTGCCAGCAGCCCCACCGGGACTAGCGGGGGGTTGCAGGGGGAGCAGTACTTC
CDR3 protein: CASSPTGTSGGLQGEQYF

clone size: NA
V gene: TRBV7-2
J gene: TRBJ2-7
CDR3 length: 15
D gene: TRBD2
CDR3 DNA: TGTGCCAGCAGCCTCTTGACTAGCCCCTCCTACGAGCAGTACTTC
CDR3 protein: CASSLLTSPSYEQYF

clone size: NA
V gene: TRBV5-4
J gene: TRBJ2-7
CDR3 length: 16
D gene: TRBD2
CDR3 DNA: TGTGCCAGCAGCGTGGGGACTAGCGGGCCTCTGGGGGAGCAGTACTTC
CDR3 protein: CASSVGTSGPLGEQYF

clone size: NA
V gene: TRBV11-2
J gene: TRBJ2-5
CDR3 length: 14
D gene: NA
CDR3 DNA: TGTGCCAGCAGCTTAGGGCAGATCCAAGAGACCCAGTACTTC
CDR3 protein: CASSLGQIQETQYF

clone size: few
V gene: TRBV4-1
J gene: TRBJ2-1
CDR3 length: 15
D gene: TRBD2
CDR3 DNA: TGCGCCAGCAGCCCCTCTAGCGGCTCCTACAATGAGCAGTTCTTC
CDR3 protein: CASSPSSGSYNEQFF

clone size: NA
V gene: TRBV10-3
J gene: TRBJ2-5
CDR3 length: 11
D gene: NA
CDR3 DNA: TGTGCCATTTCAGGCGGGGAGACCCAGTACTTC
CDR3 protein: CAISGGETQYF

clone size: NA
V gene: TRBV18
J gene: TRBJ2-5
CDR3 length: 14
D gene: TRBD1
CDR3 DNA: TGTGCCAGCTCACAAAGACAGGGTCTGGAGACCCAGTACTTC
CDR3 protein: CASSQRQGLETQYF

clone size: NA
V gene: TRBV19
J gene: TRBJ2-7
CDR3 length: 15
D gene: TRBD2
CDR3 DNA: TGTGCCAGTAACCCCGGACTAGCTGGGGCCTACGAGCAGTACTTC
CDR3 protein: CASNPGLAGAYEQYF

clone size: once
V gene: TRBV7-2
J gene: TRBJ1-2
CDR3 length: 16
D gene: TRBD1
CDR3 DNA: TGTGCCAGCACTTTGCTAGACAGGGGGCGCCGTAAGGGCTACACCTTC
CDR3 protein: CASTLLDRGRRKGYTF

clone size: NA
V gene: TRBV11-2
J gene: TRBJ2-7
CDR3 length: 19
D gene: TRBD2
CDR3 DNA: TGTGCCAGCAGCTTGCACTTCACTAGCGGGACATACAGTTTACACGAGCAGTACTTC
CDR3 protein: CASSLHFTSGTYSLHEQYF

clone size: once
V gene: TRBV6-1
J gene: TRBJ1-5
CDR3 length: 15
D gene: TRBD1
CDR3 DNA: TGTGCCAGCAGTGAAGGGGGGACAGGGGTTCAGCCCCAGCATTTT
CDR3 protein: CASSEGGTGVQPQHF

clone size: few
V gene: TRBV27
J gene: TRBJ1-2
CDR3 length: 13
D gene: TRBD1
CDR3 DNA: TGTGCCAGCAGCGATGGACAGGCCTATGGCTACACCTTC
CDR3 protein: CASSDGQAYGYTF

clone size: NA
V gene: TRBV18
J gene: TRBJ2-1
CDR3 length: 16
D gene: TRBD1
CDR3 DNA: TGTGCCACCCACCCCGGGGGCAGGGGGCCGGTCGATGAGCAGTTCTTC
CDR3 protein: CATHPGGRGPVDEQFF

clone size: NA
V gene: TRBV9
J gene: TRBJ2-1
CDR3 length: 13
D gene: NA
CDR3 DNA: TGTGCCAGCAGCGGGGAGATTAACAATGAGCAGTTCTTC
CDR3 protein: CASSGEINNEQFF

clone size: NA
V gene: TRBV28
J gene: TRBJ1-1
CDR3 length: 16
D gene: TRBD1
CDR3 DNA: TGTGCCAGCAGTTTATGGACAGGGGGAAGAGGTACTGAAGCTTTCTTT
CDR3 protein: CASSLWTGGRGTEAFF

clone size: once
V gene: TRBV6-6
J gene: TRBJ2-7
CDR3 length: 16
D gene: TRBD1
CDR3 DNA: TGTGCCAGCAGTTACGGGACAGGGGGCTTCGGGGAAGAGCAGTACTTC
CDR3 protein: CASSYGTGGFGEEQYF

clone size: NA
V gene: TRBV7-6
J gene: TRBJ2-5
CDR3 length: 16
D gene: TRBD2
CDR3 DNA: TGTGCCAGCAGCTCCGGCGGCGGGACTACTCAAGAGACCCAGTACTTC
CDR3 protein: CASSSGGGTTQETQYF

clone size: NA
V gene: TRBV11-2
J gene: TRBJ2-1
CDR3 length: 14
D gene: TRBD2
CDR3 DNA: TGTGCCAGCACCCTCAGCGGGAATTACAATGAGCAGTTCTTC
CDR3 protein: CASTLSGNYNEQFF

clone size: NA
V gene: TRBV5-1
J gene: TRBJ2-2
CDR3 length: 17
D gene: TRBD1
CDR3 DNA: TGCGCCAGCAGCACCGGAACTCAGGGGGCGTACACCGGGGAGCTGTTTTTT
CDR3 protein: CASSTGTQGAYTGELFF

clone size: NA
V gene: TRBV4-1
J gene: TRBJ2-7
CDR3 length: 16
D gene: NA
CDR3 DNA: TGCGCCAGCAGCCAAGATTTACTAACCGTCCCCTACGAGCAGTACTTC
CDR3 protein: CASSQDLLTVPYEQYF

clone size: NA
V gene: TRBV29-1
J gene: TRBJ2-7
CDR3 length: 13
D gene: TRBD1
CDR3 DNA: TGCAGCGTCTTAAGGACAGGGGCTTACGAGCAGTACTTC
CDR3 protein: CSVLRTGAYEQYF

clone size: NA
V gene: TRBV9
J gene: TRBJ2-3
CDR3 length: 19
D gene: TRBD1
CDR3 DNA: TGTGCCAGCAGCCCCGGGACAGGGTCCCTTCGCGTGAGCACAGATACGCAGTATTTT
CDR3 protein: CASSPGTGSLRVSTDTQYF

clone size: NA
V gene: TRBV5-6
J gene: TRBJ1-1
CDR3 length: 12
D gene: NA
CDR3 DNA: TGTGCCAGCAGCATCTACCAGGGGGAAGCTTTCTTT
CDR3 protein: CASSIYQGEAFF